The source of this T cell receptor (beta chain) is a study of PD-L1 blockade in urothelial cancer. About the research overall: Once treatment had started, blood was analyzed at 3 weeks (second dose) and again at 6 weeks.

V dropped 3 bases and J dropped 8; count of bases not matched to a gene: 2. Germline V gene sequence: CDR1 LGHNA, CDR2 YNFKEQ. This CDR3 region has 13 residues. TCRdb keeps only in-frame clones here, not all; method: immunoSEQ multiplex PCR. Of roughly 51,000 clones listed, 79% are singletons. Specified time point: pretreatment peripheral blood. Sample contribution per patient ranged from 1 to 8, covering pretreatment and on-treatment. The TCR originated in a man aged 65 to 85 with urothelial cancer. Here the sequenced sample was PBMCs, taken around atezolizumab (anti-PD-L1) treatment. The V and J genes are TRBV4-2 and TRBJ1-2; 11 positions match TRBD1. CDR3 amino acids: CASSQDRGRGYTF. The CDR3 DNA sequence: TGTGCCAGCAGCCAGGACAGGGGGCGAGGCTACACCTTC.